These T cell receptor beta chains were read from a single sample in a study of lymphopenia after photon versus proton radiotherapy. Produced via immunoSEQ multiplex PCR; TCRdb's table is partial and in-frame only. Of about 49,000 clones in the sample, around 82% were seen once. The material was peripheral blood, obtained from a patient treated with photon-based radiotherapy. The source of these receptors is a man aged 45-60 years with gastric cancer. The CDR3 runs from the conserved cysteine through the conserved F or W. Each record gives: V gene, clone size, D gene, J gene, CDR3 DNA, CDR3 protein. D genes are given only for firm matches. Rows give clone size only sometimes, using once, few, many, or a class for an expanded clone.

V: TRBV19
size: .
D: TRBD1
J: TRBJ2-7
DNA: TGTGCCAGTAGTATAACGGGTGGTGCAGGGGGTTACGAGCAGTACTTC
CDR3: CASSITGGAGGYEQYF

V: TRBV6-1
size: .
D: TRBD1
J: TRBJ2-2
DNA: TGTGCCAGCAGCCCCGGGACAGGGAAGCGGGAGCTGTTTTTT
CDR3: CASSPGTGKRELFF

V: TRBV14
size: few
D: .
J: TRBJ1-1
DNA: TGTGCCAGCAGCGTGGGGTCCACTGAAGCTTTCTTT
CDR3: CASSVGSTEAFF

V: TRBV7-8
size: .
D: TRBD1
J: TRBJ2-7
DNA: TGTGCCAGCAGCCGAGGAAGTTGGACAGGGGCCACCGAGGTGGAGCAGTACTTC
CDR3: CASSRGSWTGATEVEQYF

V: TRBV7-8
size: .
D: .
J: TRBJ1-1
DNA: TGTGCCAGCAGCTTAGAGGCAGGGAGGGGAGCTTTCTTT
CDR3: CASSLEAGRGAFF

V: TRBV28
size: .
D: .
J: TRBJ1-4
DNA: TGTGCCAGCAGTCCGGGGGGTCGCGAGGAAAAACTGTTTTTT
CDR3: CASSPGGREEKLFF

V: TRBV10-3
size: .
D: TRBD2
J: TRBJ2-2
DNA: TGTGCCACGTATAGCGGGAGGGACCACGGGGAGCTGTTTTTT
CDR3: CATYSGRDHGELFF

V: TRBV2
size: .
D: .
J: TRBJ2-7
DNA: TGTGCCAGCAGGACTCAGGGTATGAGTGGGCGGCAGTACTTC
CDR3: CASRTQGMSGRQYF

V: TRBV5-4
size: few
D: .
J: TRBJ2-7
DNA: TGTGCCAGCAGCTTGGGGGGGCCCTACGAGCAGTACTTC
CDR3: CASSLGGPYEQYF

V: TRBV14
size: .
D: TRBD2
J: TRBJ2-5
DNA: TGTGCCAGCAGCCAAGTCTTAGCGGGAGCAGAGACCCAGTACTTC
CDR3: CASSQVLAGAETQYF

V: TRBV27
size: .
D: .
J: TRBJ2-7
DNA: TGTGCCAGCAGTCCCACGGGGCTAGGCGAGCAGTACTTC
CDR3: CASSPTGLGEQYF

V: TRBV5-4
size: .
D: .
J: TRBJ2-2
DNA: TGTGCCAGCAGCTCCTACGCGAACACCGGGGAGCTGTTTTTT
CDR3: CASSSYANTGELFF

V: TRBV12-5
size: .
D: .
J: TRBJ1-1
DNA: TGTGCTAGTGGCTTCGGAGGGCCGACCACTGAAGCTTTCTTT
CDR3: CASGFGGPTTEAFF

V: TRBV18
size: .
D: .
J: TRBJ2-2
DNA: TGTGCCAGCTCAGAGTCATACAACACCGAGGAGCTGTTTTTT
CDR3: CASSESYNTEELFF

V: TRBV4-1
size: .
D: TRBD2
J: TRBJ2-3
DNA: TGCGCCAGCAGCCAAGGGGGACTAGCGGTCACAGATACGCAGTATTTT
CDR3: CASSQGGLAVTDTQYF

V: TRBV9
size: .
D: .
J: TRBJ2-3
DNA: TGTGCCAGCAGCGTAGACGGCCGCACAGATACGCAGTATTTT
CDR3: CASSVDGRTDTQYF

V: TRBV7-2
size: .
D: .
J: TRBJ1-3
DNA: TGTGCCAGCAGCGAAGCTACACCTGGAAACACCATATATTTT
CDR3: CASSEATPGNTIYF

V: TRBV28
size: .
D: TRBD1
J: TRBJ2-3
DNA: TGTGCCACCTCACAGGGGAGCCCTAGCACAGATACGCAGTATTTT
CDR3: CATSQGSPSTDTQYF

V: TRBV5-1
size: .
D: .
J: TRBJ1-2
DNA: TGCGCCAGCAGCTTTGGCCCCGCCGCCCTTAACTATGGCTACACCTTC
CDR3: CASSFGPAALNYGYTF

V: TRBV20-1
size: .
D: .
J: TRBJ1-4
DNA: TGCAGTGCCAAGACAGTTGAAAAACTGTTTTTT
CDR3: CSAKTVEKLFF

V: TRBV14
size: .
D: TRBD2
J: TRBJ2-1
DNA: TGTGCCAGCAGATTGAGCGGGAGCTCCTACAATGAGCAGTTCTTC
CDR3: CASRLSGSSYNEQFF

V: TRBV18
size: once
D: .
J: TRBJ1-2
DNA: TGTGCCAGCTCAAGTCGCGAGAACCCTAACTATGGCTACACCTTC
CDR3: CASSSRENPNYGYTF

V: TRBV5-8
size: few
D: .
J: TRBJ1-1
DNA: TGTGCCAGCAGCTTTTTCCGGGGGATGAACACTGAAGCTTTCTTT
CDR3: CASSFFRGMNTEAFF

V: TRBV9
size: .
D: .
J: TRBJ1-1
DNA: TGTGCCAGCAGCGCCGGGGGAGTGAACACTGAAGCTTTCTTT
CDR3: CASSAGGVNTEAFF

V: TRBV5-1
size: .
D: TRBD1
J: TRBJ2-7
DNA: TGCGCCAGCAGCGGACAGGGGGCCAGGGAGCAGTACTTC
CDR3: CASSGQGAREQYF

V: TRBV27
size: once
D: .
J: TRBJ2-7
DNA: TGTGCCAGCAGTTTTCTCGGGCAGGCGATCTACGAGCAGTACTTC
CDR3: CASSFLGQAIYEQYF

V: TRBV30
size: .
D: .
J: TRBJ2-4
DNA: TGTGCCTGGAGCACGGCCAAAAACATTCAGTACTTC
CDR3: CAWSTAKNIQYF

V: TRBV6-5
size: .
D: .
J: TRBJ1-2
DNA: TGTGCCAGCAGTTCTCACATGGCAGAGGATGGCTACACCTTC
CDR3: CASSSHMAEDGYTF

V: TRBV27
size: few
D: .
J: TRBJ1-4
DNA: TGTGCCAGCAGGTCCTTGGGGGTCGGTGAAAAACTGTTTTTT
CDR3: CASRSLGVGEKLFF